These 19 T cell receptor beta chains came from one sample sequenced in a study of neoadjuvant anti-PD-1 for oral cavity cancer. Only in-frame clones appear in the TCRdb table, and some are missing; sequencing was by immunoSEQ multiplex PCR. The sample shows under 10,000 clones, approximately 60% of them seen only once. The sample was tumor tissue, taken before nivolumab (anti-PD-1) treatment. The receptors stem from a person aged 35-80 years with oral cavity squamous cell carcinoma.

This clone appeared once. The chain employs TRBV5-1 and TRBJ1-2; D unresolved. Trimming took 5 bases from V and 6 from J, leaving 17 bases between them. This CDR3 has 14 residues. Per germline, CDR1 SGHRS and CDR2 YFSETQ. As DNA, the CDR3 is TGCGCCAGCAGGGCTGGGAGTTTGGGCAATGGCTACACCTTC. Its protein product is CASRAGSLGNGYTF.

The J gene is TRBJ2-2, the V gene TRBV15; TRBD2 might be the D (7 bases). V lost 0 bases, J lost 7 bases, and 15 bases lay in between. Germline V gene lookup returns CDR1 LNHNV and CDR2 YYDKDF (reference sequence). The CDR3 covers 16 residues. The CDR3 DNA sequence: TGTGCCACCAGCAGAGAACTTGGGGGGGCCCACGGGGAGCTGTTTTTT. Amino acid sequence: CATSRELGGAHGELFF.

Only a few counts were recorded for this clone. V and J are TRBV6-1 and TRBJ1-3, with no clear D. The CDR3 has 12 residues. Germline V gene lookup returns CDR1 MNHNS and CDR2 SASEGT. Trimming took off 7 bases at V and 3 bases at J, with 7 bases between the two ends. The CDR3 sequence: CASTRYGNTIYF. The CDR3 DNA is TGTGCCAGCACTAGATATGGAAACACCATATATTTT.

The V call is TRBV18, the J call TRBJ1-1; the D gene is possibly TRBD1 (5 bases). There are 15 residues in the CDR3. V lost 3 bases to trimming and J lost 1 base, with 12 bases between them. CDR1 and CDR2 (germline): KGHSH, LQKENI. DNA of the CDR3: TGTGCCAGCTCACCGATAGGGACTTCGAACACTGAAGCTTTCTTT. Its translation: CASSPIGTSNTEAFF. The whole variable domain, remainder taken from reference TRBV18 and TRBJ1-1, is NAGVMQNPRHLVRRRGQEARLRCSPMKGHSHVYWYRQLPEEGLKFMVYLQKENIIDESGMPKERFSAEFPKEGPSILRIQQVVRGDSAAYFCASSPIGTSNTEAFFGQGTRLTVV.

J is TRBJ2-5 and V is TRBV18, with 8 bases that match TRBD2. The J segment lost 8 bases and the V segment lost 1 base, leaving 6 bases of the junction unmatched. This CDR3 has 14 amino acids. CDR1 and CDR2 from the germline V gene are KGHSH and LQKENI. The CDR3 DNA reads as TGTGCCAGCTCACCACGACGGGAGGGGGAAACCCAGTACTTC. Protein product: CASSPRREGETQYF.

The chain has TRBV30 and TRBJ1-1; D is unresolved. Trimming removed 2 bases at V and 0 bases at J, with 16 bases between. The CDR3 has 16 residues. Germline CDR1 GTSNPN, CDR2 SVGIG (reference sequence). The CDR3 is CAWSPSWARLNTEAFF. The CDR3 nucleotides are TGTGCCTGGAGTCCCTCCTGGGCCCGATTGAACACTGAAGCTTTCTTT.

The chain couples TRBV19 to TRBJ2-7, with 9 bases aligning to TRBD1. CDR3 size: 15 residues. The V gene's germline CDR1 is LNHDA and CDR2 SQIVND (reference sequence). V lost 4 bases and J lost 1; bases outside the gene matches: 5. DNA of the CDR3: TGTGCCAGTAGTACTGGGACAGGGTTTTCCTACGAGCAGTACTTC. Translation: CASSTGTGFSYEQYF.

The count of this clone is one. V and J are TRBV9 and TRBJ2-1; TRBD2 matches 9 bases. J was trimmed by 8 bases and V by 0 bases; bases with no gene match: 9. This CDR3 has 16 residues. The germline V gene encodes CDR1 SGDLS and CDR2 YYNGEE. CDR3 region: CASSVVASGILDEQFF. CDR3 DNA: TGTGCCAGCAGCGTAGTGGCTAGCGGGATTTTAGATGAGCAGTTCTTC.

In its sample, this clone was seen a few times. The chain links TRBV5-5 to TRBJ1-2; 7 bases are shared with TRBD1. The J segment lost 8 bases and the V segment lost 5 bases, leaving 15 bases of the junction unmatched. In germline, CDR1 is SGHKS, CDR2 YYEKEE (reference sequence). The CDR3 consists of 15 residues. CDR3 amino acids: CASSPWTGAFGGYTF. DNA of the CDR3: TGTGCCAGCAGTCCCTGGACAGGAGCCTTTGGGGGCTACACCTTC.

The chain couples TRBV30 to TRBJ2-6; D gene uncertain. The germline V gene has CDR1 GTSNPN and CDR2 SVGIG (reference sequence). The CDR3 has 15 amino acids. V shed 3 bases and J shed 4 bases, with 13 bases lying between them. In nucleotides, the CDR3 is TGTGCCTGGAGGTCCGGGTCGACGGGGGCCAACGTCCTGACTTTC. Amino acid sequence: CAWRSGSTGANVLTF.

DNA for the CDR3: TGTGCCAGCTCACCGGAGGGGGCTCGGCGGGGATCCTACGAGCAGTACTTC. This gives the protein CASSPEGARRGSYEQYF. V gene TRBV18 combines with J gene TRBJ2-7; perhaps TRBD1 as D (7 bases). Trimming shortened V by 3 bases and J by 1 base, and 19 bases separated the two germline ends. The CDR3 is made up of 17 amino acids. Germline loops: CDR1 KGHSH, CDR2 LQKENI. The entire variable domain, with the rest obtained from reference TRBV18 and TRBJ2-7, is as follows: NAGVMQNPRHLVRRRGQEARLRCSPMKGHSHVYWYRQLPEEGLKFMVYLQKENIIDESGMPKERFSAEFPKEGPSILRIQQVVRGDSAAYFCASSPEGARRGSYEQYFGPGTRLTVT.

This clone was seen a handful of times. The rearrangement links TRBV12-5 to TRBJ2-1; 9 bases are shared with TRBD1. This CDR3 spans 14 amino acids. With V trimmed by 5 bases and J by 9 bases, 8 bases remained unmatched. Germline lookup yields CDR1 LGHNT and CDR2 FRNRAP. CDR3 coding DNA: TGTGCTAGTGGTCTAGGGACAGGGAGGGGTGAGCAGTTCTTC. Translated: CASGLGTGRGEQFF.

This clone was recorded only once. The CDR3 spells CASRGLAGNQETQYF. As DNA, the CDR3 is TGTGCCAGCAGAGGACTAGCGGGGAACCAAGAGACCCAGTACTTC. The V call is TRBV2, the J call TRBJ2-5; 12 positions match TRBD2. Unmatched junction bases numbered 2, after V lost 6 bases and J lost 0 bases. Looked up from germline, CDR1 is SNHLY and CDR2 is FYNNEI. The CDR3 totals 15 residues.

The chain uses TRBV2 and TRBJ2-3; 10 bases align to TRBD2. V gave up 10 bases and J gave up 5 bases; unmatched junction bases: 12. Germline CDR1 is SNHLY and CDR2 is FYNNEI. There are 15 residues in the CDR3. CDR3 sequence: CATKLLAGIGDTQYF. Here the CDR3 DNA reads TGTGCCACTAAATTACTAGCGGGAATTGGAGATACGCAGTATTTT.

The V call is TRBV12-2, the J call TRBJ1-1. TRBV12-2 is a recognized pseudogene. The CDR3 spans 13 residues. In DNA form, the CDR3 reads TGTGCAAGTCGCCGACTAATTCGCACTGAAGCTTTCTTT. This codes for CASRRLIRTEAFF.

The rearrangement links TRBV4-1 to TRBJ2-7; no clear D. Germline V lookup: CDR1 MGHRA, CDR2 YSYEKL. V shed 0 bases and J shed 5 bases, with 8 bases lying between them. This CDR3 is 13 amino acids long. The CDR3 sequence: CASSQEYGDEQYF. Written as DNA, the CDR3 is TGCGCCAGCAGCCAAGAGTACGGTGACGAGCAGTACTTC.

The V and J genes are TRBV27 and TRBJ2-3; D may be TRBD2 (6 bases). This CDR3 comprises 15 residues. The germline CDR1 and CDR2 sequences are MNHEY and SMNVEV (reference sequence). V was trimmed by 7 bases and J by 0 bases, leaving 14 bases between them. The CDR3 nucleotides are TGTGCCAGCACGGGGGAGTTGGGGAGCACAGATACGCAGTATTTT. Protein product: CASTGELGSTDTQYF.

This clone was found a few times. The rearrangement uses TRBV12-5 and TRBJ1-1; D remains unclear. The V gene lost 0 bases and the J gene lost 4 bases, with 9 bases spanning the gap. The CDR3 is 14 amino acids. Germline V CDR1 and CDR2: LGHNT, FRNRAP. The CDR3 nucleotides are TGTGCTAGTGGTTTGGTAGAGTTCGGCACTGAAGCTTTCTTT. Its translation: CASGLVEFGTEAFF. The complete variable domain, with remaining parts taken from reference TRBV12-5 and TRBJ1-1, reads DARVTQTPRHKVTEMGQEVTMRCQPILGHNTVFWYRQTMMQGLELLAYFRNRAPLDDSGMPKDRFSAEMPDATLATLKIQPSEPRDSAVYFCASGLVEFGTEAFFGQGTRLTVV.

The chain uses TRBV5-1 and TRBJ2-7; 9 bases are shared with TRBD1. V shed 0 bases, J shed 6 bases, and the junction held 7 bases outside the gene matches. CDR3 length: 15 residues. Germline values: CDR1 SGHRS, CDR2 YFSETQ. The CDR3 region is CASSLEGTGRFEQYF. In DNA form, the CDR3 reads TGCGCCAGCAGCTTGGAAGGGACAGGGAGGTTCGAGCAGTACTTC.